These 29 T cell receptor beta chains came from one sample sequenced in a study of T cells after yellow fever vaccination. Each CDR3 protein is one row after TCRdb ran MiXCR on the 5' RACE reads. The sample yields 300,000 or so distinct CDR3 sequences, approximately 10% seen once. Material: CD4+ T cells sorted from PBMCs, obtained 5 days after the yellow fever booster vaccination. The receptor set was obtained from a young man who received the YFV17D yellow fever vaccine.

This clonotype was counted at least ten times. The chain joins TRBV21-1 to TRBJ2-5. TRBV21-1 is termed a pseudogene. The CDR3 is 12 amino acids. CDR3 coding DNA: TGTGCCAGCAGCGCTTCTTGGGAGACCCAGTACTTC. Translation gives CASSASWETQYF.

This clonotype showed up just a few times. The chain links TRBV11-2 to TRBJ2-3; TRBD2 matches 11 bases. From germline, CDR1 is SGHAT and CDR2 FQNNGV. The length of the CDR3 is 17 residues. J was trimmed by 0 bases and V by 5 bases; bases with no gene match: 7. The CDR3 DNA is TGTGCCAGCAGCGGATGGGGACTAGCGGTTAGCACAGATACGCAGTATTTT. This gives the protein CASSGWGLAVSTDTQYF.

V usage is TRBV9 and J usage is TRBJ2-3, with D hard to call. Per germline, CDR1 SGDLS and CDR2 YYNGEE. The germline V and J ends were trimmed by 0 bases and 2 bases, with 7 bases remaining between them. There are 14 residues in the CDR3. The CDR3 DNA reads TGTGCCAGCAGCGTAGCTGGTATCACAGATACGCAGTATTTT. It is translated as CASSVAGITDTQYF.

This clonotype was found a few times. The chain joins TRBV7-9 to TRBJ1-1, with D possibly TRBD1 on 5 matching bases. Trimming pared 5 bases from V and 3 bases from J, leaving 22 bases between. The V gene's germline CDR1 is SEHNR and CDR2 FQNEAQ (reference sequence). This CDR3 is 17 amino acids long. The CDR3 here is CASSRIPLGGAHTEAFF. CDR3 sequence (DNA): TGTGCCAGCAGCCGAATCCCGCTCGGTGGGGCGCACACTGAAGCTTTCTTT.

The chain recombines TRBV6-6 with TRBJ1-1; a possible D gene is TRBD1 (6 bases). V was trimmed by 5 bases and J by 7 bases, leaving 11 bases between them. CDR3 length: 12 amino acids. Germline V gene lookup returns CDR1 MNHNY and CDR2 SVGAGI (reference sequence). The CDR3 reads CASSRRGDEAFF. DNA for the CDR3: TGTGCCAGCAGTAGAAGGGGGGATGAAGCTTTCTTT.

The V and J genes are TRBV11-2 and TRBJ2-1, with 7 bases lining up with TRBD2. Germline CDR1 and CDR2: SGHAT and FQNNGV. The CDR3 is 14 residues long. V gave up 5 bases and J gave up 4 bases; unmatched junction bases: 5. CDR3 region: CASSPTSWYNEQFF. The CDR3 DNA follows: TGTGCCAGCAGCCCGACTAGCTGGTACAATGAGCAGTTCTTC.

This clonotype was detected a few times. This chain joins TRBV13 and TRBJ2-1, with D maybe TRBD1 (5 bases). The CDR3 spans 19 residues. CDR1 is PRHDT and CDR2 is FYEKMQ in the germline V gene (reference sequence). Trimming left V 0 bases short and J 0 bases short, with 18 bases between. The CDR3 region is CASSLGGASALSSYNEQFF. The CDR3 DNA reads TGTGCCAGCAGCTTAGGTGGGGCCAGCGCACTCAGCTCCTACAATGAGCAGTTCTTC. Filled out from reference TRBV13 and TRBJ2-1, the complete variable domain reads AAGVIQSPRHLIKEKRETATLKCYPIPRHDTVYWYQQGPGQDPQFLISFYEKMQSDKGSIPDRFSAQQFSDYHSELNMSSLELGDSALYFCASSLGGASALSSYNEQFFGPGTRLTVL.

The V call is TRBV7-2, the J call TRBJ1-5; possibly TRBD1 for D (5 bases). This CDR3 is 15 amino acids long. Trimming removed 3 bases at V and 0 bases at J, with 9 bases between. CDR1 is SGHTA and CDR2 is FQGNSA in the germline V gene. CDR3 loop: CASSFWGDSNQPQHF. CDR3 DNA sequence: TGTGCCAGCAGCTTTTGGGGGGATAGCAATCAGCCCCAGCATTTT. Variable domain in full (rest from reference TRBV7-2 and TRBJ1-5): GAGVSQSPSNKVTEKGKDVELRCDPISGHTALYWYRQSLGQGLEFLIYFQGNSAPDKSGLPSDRFSAERTGGSVSTLTIQRTQQEDSAVYLCASSFWGDSNQPQHFGDGTRLSIL.

The chain employs TRBV25-1 and TRBJ2-2, with no clear D. The CDR3 sequence is 11 residues long. The germline CDR1 and CDR2 sequences are MGHDK and SYGVNS. The V end was cut by 3 bases, the J end by 6 bases, with 2 bases between. CDR3 residues: CASSDPGELFF. CDR3 coding DNA: TGTGCCAGCAGTGACCCCGGGGAGCTGTTTTTT.

This clonotype occurred a few times. The chain uses TRBV7-3 and TRBJ1-2; unclear D gene. V lost 0 bases and J 4 bases, leaving 12 bases between the germline ends. The CDR3 has 15 residues. From germline, CDR1 is SGHTA and CDR2 FQGTGA. The CDR3 coding sequence is TGTGCCAGCAGCTTAACGGTGGGGTCTCGCTATGGCTACACCTTC. Its translation is CASSLTVGSRYGYTF.

This clonotype was counted many times. The gene calls are TRBV6-2 or TRBV6-3 and TRBJ1-5; 11 bases line up with TRBD1. This CDR3 spans 14 amino acids. The V segment lost 7 bases and the J segment 6 bases; nucleotides outside the gene matches: 5. Germline values: CDR1 MNHEY, CDR2 SVGEGT. The CDR3 nucleotides read TGTGCCAGCAAACGGACAGGGGGCGGTCAGCCCCAGCATTTT. Protein product: CASKRTGGGQPQHF.

There are many counts of this clonotype. The chain joins TRBV29-1 to TRBJ2-3; D is unclear. The CDR3 runs to 10 residues. V lost 3 bases to trimming and J lost 9 bases, with 7 bases between them. The germline gives CDR1 SQVTM, CDR2 ANQGSEA. In nucleotides, the CDR3 is TGCAGCGTTGATGGGAACACGCAGTATTTT. Protein: CSVDGNTQYF.

The chain joins TRBV6-2 or TRBV6-3 to TRBJ2-3; unclear D gene. Trimming stripped 7 bases from V and 5 bases from J, with 10 bases between. Germline lookup yields CDR1 MNHEY and CDR2 SVGEGT. This CDR3 is built from 12 residues. This CDR3 is CASKPTEDTQYF. Written as DNA, the CDR3 is TGTGCCAGCAAACCGACGGAAGATACGCAGTATTTT.

This chain uses TRBV11-1 with TRBJ2-3, with D possibly TRBD1 on 5 matching bases. The germline V gene encodes CDR1 SGHAT and CDR2 FQDESV (reference sequence). CDR3 size: 13 residues. V lost 4 bases and J 9 bases, leaving 14 bases between the germline ends. The CDR3 is CASSWGGEVTQYF. As DNA, the CDR3 is TGTGCCAGCAGCTGGGGCGGAGAGGTCACGCAGTATTTT.

This clonotype was detected ten times or more. This chain connects TRBV4-3 to TRBJ2-3, with TRBD2 matching over 8 bases. The length of the CDR3 is 14 residues. V trimming: 0 bases; J trimming: 6 bases; junction bases outside the gene matches: 2. Germline V gene lookup returns CDR1 LGHNA and CDR2 YSLEER. The CDR3 nucleotides read TGCGCCAGCAGCCAAGAGGGACTAGGGGATACGCAGTATTTT. It translates to CASSQEGLGDTQYF.

This clonotype was observed a few times. The chain has TRBV11-2 and TRBJ1-1; no clear D. The CDR3 spans 16 residues. The germline V and J ends were trimmed by 5 bases and 7 bases, with 23 bases remaining between them. Germline CDR1 is SGHAT and CDR2 is FQNNGV. The CDR3 region has the DNA TGTGCCAGCAGCCCCATCCCCAGGAAGGCCACGCTTGAAGCTTTCTTT. It translates to CASSPIPRKATLEAFF.

CDR3 residues: CASTPPGLANQPQHF. DNA for the CDR3: TGTGCCAGCACCCCCCCGGGCCTAGCAAATCAGCCCCAGCATTTT. The rearrangement uses TRBV12-3 or TRBV12-4 and TRBJ1-5; D call uncertain. Trimming shortened V by 7 bases and J by 4 bases, and 17 bases separated the two germline ends. The CDR3 is made up of 15 amino acids.

This clonotype was seen repeatedly, ten times or more. This chain joins TRBV12-5 and TRBJ2-7; no definite D call. V dropped 7 bases and J dropped 6 bases, with 16 bases sitting between them. The germline gives CDR1 LGHNT, CDR2 FRNRAP. The CDR3 runs to 13 residues. The CDR3 here is CASVPTPSAEQYF. CDR3 nucleotides: TGTGCTAGTGTCCCGACTCCTTCCGCCGAGCAGTACTTC.

This clonotype was counted between two and nine times. V gene TRBV7-2 combines with J gene TRBJ2-3; D might be TRBD2 (6 bases). V was clipped by 1 base and J by 0 bases, with 11 bases between them. The CDR3 is made up of 16 amino acids. CDR1 is SGHTA, CDR2 FQGNSA, per germline. The CDR3 DNA sequence: TGTGCCAGCAGCTTAGGGCTAGCGACTAGCACAGATACGCAGTATTTT. Translation gives CASSLGLATSTDTQYF.

V usage is TRBV19 and J usage is TRBJ1-3; no clear D. Germline lookup yields CDR1 LNHDA and CDR2 SQIVND (reference sequence). Between the trimmed V and J ends, which lost 7 bases and 0 bases, there was a span of 10 bases. The CDR3 loop spans 14 amino acids. This CDR3 is CASNTVLSGNTIYF. As DNA, the CDR3 is TGTGCCAGTAATACGGTACTCTCTGGAAACACCATATATTTT. Together with reference TRBV19 and TRBJ1-3, the CDR3 gives the full variable domain: DGGITQSPKYLFRKEGQNVTLSCEQNLNHDAMYWYRQDPGQGLRLIYYSQIVNDFQKGDIAEGYSVSREKKESFPLTVTSAQKNPTAFYLCASNTVLSGNTIYFGEGSWLTVV.

This clonotype showed up just a few times. V and J are TRBV6-2 or TRBV6-3 and TRBJ1-1, with 11 positions matching TRBD1. J gave up 6 bases and V 5 bases, and 8 bases lay outside the gene matches. Germline V gene sequence: CDR1 MNHEY, CDR2 SVGEGT. The CDR3 contains 15 residues. In nucleotides, the CDR3 is TGTGCCAGCAGTGCGTCCGGGACAGGGGGTTCTGAAGCTTTCTTT. Translation: CASSASGTGGSEAFF.

This clonotype has more than one count but fewer than ten. The chain carries TRBV11-2 and TRBJ2-3, with TRBD1 matching over 9 bases. CDR3 size: 15 residues. J lost 4 bases, V lost 5 bases, and 7 bases had no gene match. Germline V gene data show CDR1 as SGHAT and CDR2 as FQNNGV. In DNA, the CDR3 is TGTGCCAGCAGCCACTACAGGGGGCCCCCAGATACGCAGTATTTT. It codes for CASSHYRGPPDTQYF.

The rearrangement uses TRBV7-2 and TRBJ1-2; D gene uncertain. The CDR3 is 14 amino acids. V dropped 1 base and J dropped 8 bases, with 14 bases sitting between them. Germline V gene data show CDR1 as SGHTA and CDR2 as FQGNSA. CDR3: CASSLEASGRGYTF. Here the CDR3 DNA reads TGTGCCAGCAGCTTAGAGGCGTCGGGGAGGGGCTACACCTTC.

This clonotype was counted at least ten times. V gene TRBV2 combines with J gene TRBJ2-7; no clear D. Per the germline V gene, CDR1 is SNHLY and CDR2 is FYNNEI. V lost 5 bases and J lost 0, with 8 bases in between. The CDR3 consists of 13 residues. CDR3 protein: CASSLSPSYEQYF. The CDR3 nucleotides read TGTGCCAGCAGTTTATCCCCCTCCTACGAGCAGTACTTC.

This chain connects TRBV4-3 to TRBJ1-2; 10 bases are a match to TRBD1. Trimming at V came to 2 bases and at J to 7 bases, leaving 10 bases not matched to a gene. CDR3 size: 16 residues. The germline V gene has CDR1 LGHNA and CDR2 YSLEER. CDR3: CASSQSGQGLISGYTF. In DNA, the CDR3 is TGCGCCAGCAGCCAATCGGGACAGGGGTTAATCTCTGGCTACACCTTC.

This clonotype was counted many times. The chain employs TRBV5-4 and TRBJ1-3; D is uncertain. V was pared by 4 bases and J by 0 bases, with 14 bases between. The germline CDR1 and CDR2 sequences are SGHNT and YYREEE (reference sequence). The CDR3 consists of 16 residues. The CDR3 sequence is CASSLPGRSSGNTIYF. CDR3 nucleotide sequence: TGTGCCAGCAGCCTCCCGGGCAGGAGCTCTGGAAACACCATATATTTT.

This chain uses TRBV7-9 with TRBJ2-3, with D maybe TRBD2 (5 bases). Germline assignment: CDR1 SEHNR and CDR2 FQNEAQ (reference sequence). The CDR3 is 12 amino acids. V was cut by 1 base and J by 9 bases, with 8 bases left in between. The CDR3 DNA reads TGTGCCAGCAGCTTAGGAGGGCTAACGCAGTATTTT. This codes for CASSLGGLTQYF.

This clonotype was found a few times. This chain uses TRBV20-1 with TRBJ1-1; D not resolved. Trimming removed 0 bases at V and 1 base at J, with 6 bases between. There are 13 residues in the CDR3. Germline values: CDR1 DFQATT, CDR2 SNEGSKA (reference sequence). CDR3 nucleotides: TGCAGTGCTAGAGAGGACCCGAACACTGAAGCTTTCTTT. It specifies CSAREDPNTEAFF.

This clonotype has more than one count but fewer than ten. The genes are TRBV5-6 and TRBJ2-3; 8 bases agree with TRBD2. The CDR3 has 14 amino acids. V lost 4 bases, J lost 5 bases, and 6 bases stayed unmatched. Germline CDR1 SGHDT, CDR2 YYEEEE. The CDR3 sequence is CASSNGGARDTQYF. The CDR3 bases are TGTGCCAGCAGCAACGGGGGGGCCCGAGATACGCAGTATTTT.